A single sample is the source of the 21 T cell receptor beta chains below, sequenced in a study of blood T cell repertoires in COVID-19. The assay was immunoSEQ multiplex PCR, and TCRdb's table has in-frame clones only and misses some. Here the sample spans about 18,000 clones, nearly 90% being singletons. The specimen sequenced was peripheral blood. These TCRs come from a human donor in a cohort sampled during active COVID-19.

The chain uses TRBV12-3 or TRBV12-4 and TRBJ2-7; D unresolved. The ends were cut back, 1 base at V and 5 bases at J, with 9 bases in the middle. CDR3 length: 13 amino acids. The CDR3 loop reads CASSLVIANEQYF. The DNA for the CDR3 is TGTGCCAGCAGTTTAGTGATAGCTAACGAGCAGTACTTC.

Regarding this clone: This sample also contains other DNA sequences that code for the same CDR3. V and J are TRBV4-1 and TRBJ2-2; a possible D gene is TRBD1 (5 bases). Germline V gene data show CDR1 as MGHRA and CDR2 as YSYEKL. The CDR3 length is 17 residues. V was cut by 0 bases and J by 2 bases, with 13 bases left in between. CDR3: CASSQDVGRANTGELFF. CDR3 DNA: TGCGCCAGCAGCCAAGATGTGGGCAGGGCAAACACCGGGGAGCTGTTTTTT.

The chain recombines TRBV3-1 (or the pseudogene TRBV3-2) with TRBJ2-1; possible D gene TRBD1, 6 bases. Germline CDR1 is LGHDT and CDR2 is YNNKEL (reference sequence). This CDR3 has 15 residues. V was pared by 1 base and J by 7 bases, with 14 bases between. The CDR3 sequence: CASSQGSGRGNEQFF. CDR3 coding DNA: TGTGCCAGCAGCCAAGGGAGCGGCAGGGGTAATGAGCAGTTCTTC.

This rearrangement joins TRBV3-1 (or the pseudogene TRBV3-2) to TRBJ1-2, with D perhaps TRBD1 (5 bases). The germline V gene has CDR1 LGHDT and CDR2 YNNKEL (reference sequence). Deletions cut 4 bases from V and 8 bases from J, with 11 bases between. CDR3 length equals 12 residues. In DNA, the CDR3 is TGTGCCAGCAGCCGGGACGGGGGGGGCTACACCTTC. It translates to CASSRDGGGYTF.

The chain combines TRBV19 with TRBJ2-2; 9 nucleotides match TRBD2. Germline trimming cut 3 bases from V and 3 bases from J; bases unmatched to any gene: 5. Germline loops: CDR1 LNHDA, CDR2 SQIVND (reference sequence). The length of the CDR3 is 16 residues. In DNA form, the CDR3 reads TGTGCCAGTAGTATGATTGCGGGGGGGTACACCGGGGAGCTGTTTTTT. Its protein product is CASSMIAGGYTGELFF.

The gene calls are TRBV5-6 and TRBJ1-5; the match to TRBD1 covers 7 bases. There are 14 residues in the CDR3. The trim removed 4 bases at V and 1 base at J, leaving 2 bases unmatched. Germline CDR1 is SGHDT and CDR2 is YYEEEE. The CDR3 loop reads CASSEQGSNQPQHF. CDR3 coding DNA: TGTGCCAGCAGCGAACAGGGGAGCAATCAGCCCCAGCATTTT. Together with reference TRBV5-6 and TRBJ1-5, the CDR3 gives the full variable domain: DAGVTQSPTHLIKTRGQQVTLRCSPKSGHDTVSWYQQALGQGPQFIFQYYEEEERQRGNFPDRFSGHQFPNYSSELNVNALLLGDSALYLCASSEQGSNQPQHFGDGTRLSIL.

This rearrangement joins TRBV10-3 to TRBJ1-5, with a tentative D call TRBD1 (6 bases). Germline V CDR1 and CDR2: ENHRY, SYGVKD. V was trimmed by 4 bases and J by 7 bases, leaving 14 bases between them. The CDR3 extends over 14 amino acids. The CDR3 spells CAISASRGEQPQHF. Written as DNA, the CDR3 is TGTGCCATCAGTGCTAGCAGGGGCGAACAGCCCCAGCATTTT.

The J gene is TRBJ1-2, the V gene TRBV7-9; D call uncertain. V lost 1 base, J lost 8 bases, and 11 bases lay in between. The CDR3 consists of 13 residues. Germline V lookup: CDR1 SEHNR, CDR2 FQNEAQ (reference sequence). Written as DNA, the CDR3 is TGTGCCAGCAGCTTAGGACAAACGTCCGGCTACACCTTC. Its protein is CASSLGQTSGYTF.

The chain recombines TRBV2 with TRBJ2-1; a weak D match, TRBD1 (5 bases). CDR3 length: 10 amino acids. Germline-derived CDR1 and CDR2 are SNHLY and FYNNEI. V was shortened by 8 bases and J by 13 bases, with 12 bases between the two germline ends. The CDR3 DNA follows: TGTGCCAGCCAAGGACACTTCCAGTTCTTC. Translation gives CASQGHFQFF.

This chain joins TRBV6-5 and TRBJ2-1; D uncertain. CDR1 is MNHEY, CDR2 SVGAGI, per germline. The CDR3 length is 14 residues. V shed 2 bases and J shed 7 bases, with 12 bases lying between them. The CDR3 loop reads CASSYGGTVNEQFF. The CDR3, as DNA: TGTGCCAGCAGTTACGGCGGTACTGTGAATGAGCAGTTCTTC.

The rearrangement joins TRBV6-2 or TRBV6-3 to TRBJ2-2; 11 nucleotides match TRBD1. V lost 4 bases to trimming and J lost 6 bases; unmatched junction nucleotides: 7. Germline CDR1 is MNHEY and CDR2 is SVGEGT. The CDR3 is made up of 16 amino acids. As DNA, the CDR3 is TGTGCCAGCAGTTTACTAGGACAGGGGGCCTCCGGGGAGCTGTTTTTT. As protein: CASSLLGQGASGELFF.

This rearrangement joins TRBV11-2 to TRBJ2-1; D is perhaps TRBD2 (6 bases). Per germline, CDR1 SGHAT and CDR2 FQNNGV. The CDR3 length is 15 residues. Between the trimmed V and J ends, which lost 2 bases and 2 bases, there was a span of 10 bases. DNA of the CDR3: TGTGCCAGCAGCTTACGGGACTGGGCCTACAATGAGCAGTTCTTC. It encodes CASSLRDWAYNEQFF. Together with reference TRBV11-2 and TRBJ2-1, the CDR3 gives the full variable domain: EAGVAQSPRYKIIEKRQSVAFWCNPISGHATLYWYQQILGQGPKLLIQFQNNGVVDDSQLPKDRFSAERLKGVDSTLKIQPAKLEDSAVYLCASSLRDWAYNEQFFGPGTRLTVL.

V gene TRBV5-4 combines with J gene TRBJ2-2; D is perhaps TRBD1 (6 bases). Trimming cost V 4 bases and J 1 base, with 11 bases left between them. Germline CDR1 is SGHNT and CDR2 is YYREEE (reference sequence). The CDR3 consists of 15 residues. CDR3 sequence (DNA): TGTGCCAGCAGCCACCGGGACAAGAACACCGGGGAGCTGTTTTTT. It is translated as CASSHRDKNTGELFF.

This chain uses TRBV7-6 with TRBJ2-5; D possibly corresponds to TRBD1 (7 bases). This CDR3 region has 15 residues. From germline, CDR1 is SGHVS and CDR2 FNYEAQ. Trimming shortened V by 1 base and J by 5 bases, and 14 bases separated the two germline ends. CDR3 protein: CASSLVEGAPETQYF. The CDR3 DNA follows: TGTGCCAGCAGCTTAGTGGAGGGGGCGCCCGAGACCCAGTACTTC.

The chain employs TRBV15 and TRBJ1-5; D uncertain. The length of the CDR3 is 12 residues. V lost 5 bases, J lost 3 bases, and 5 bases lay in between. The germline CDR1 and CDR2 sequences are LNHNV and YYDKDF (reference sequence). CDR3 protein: CATSRDNQPQHF. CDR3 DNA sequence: TGTGCCACCAGCCGGGACAATCAGCCCCAGCATTTT. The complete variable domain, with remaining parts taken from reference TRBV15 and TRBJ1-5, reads DAMVIQNPRYQVTQFGKPVTLSCSQTLNHNVMYWYQQKSSQAPKLLFHYYDKDFNNEADTPDNFQSRRPNTSFCFLDIRSPGLGDTAMYLCATSRDNQPQHFGDGTRLSIL.

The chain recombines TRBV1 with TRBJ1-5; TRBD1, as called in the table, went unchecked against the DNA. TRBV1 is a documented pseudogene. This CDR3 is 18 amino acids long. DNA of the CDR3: TGCACCAGCAGCCACGCTGAGGGGCACAGGGGCGGCAATCAGCCCCAGCATTTT. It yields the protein CTSSHAEGHRGGNQPQHF.

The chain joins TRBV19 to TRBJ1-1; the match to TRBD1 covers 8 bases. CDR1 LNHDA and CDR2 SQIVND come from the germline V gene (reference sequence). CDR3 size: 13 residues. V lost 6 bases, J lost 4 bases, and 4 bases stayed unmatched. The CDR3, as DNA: TGTGCCAGTAGCCGACAGGGGAGCACTGAAGCTTTCTTT. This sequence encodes CASSRQGSTEAFF.

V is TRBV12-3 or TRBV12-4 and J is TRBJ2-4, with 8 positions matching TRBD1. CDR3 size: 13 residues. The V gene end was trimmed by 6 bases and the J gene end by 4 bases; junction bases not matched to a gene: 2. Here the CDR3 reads CASSGQGKNIQYF. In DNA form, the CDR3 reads TGTGCCAGCAGCGGACAGGGTAAAAACATTCAGTACTTC.

The CDR3 region has the DNA TGTGCCAGTAGGACTAGCGGGGGTTCAGATACGCAGTATTTT. It encodes CASRTSGGSDTQYF. This chain connects TRBV19 to TRBJ2-3; the match to TRBD2 covers 12 bases. Germline V lookup: CDR1 LNHDA, CDR2 SQIVND (reference sequence). V lost 6 bases, J lost 4 bases, and 2 bases stayed unmatched. This CDR3 spans 14 amino acids.

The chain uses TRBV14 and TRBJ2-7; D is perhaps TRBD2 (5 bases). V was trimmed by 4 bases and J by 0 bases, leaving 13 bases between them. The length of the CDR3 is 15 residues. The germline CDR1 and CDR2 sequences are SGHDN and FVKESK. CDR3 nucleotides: TGTGCCAGCAGCCTGCCCGGCGGGCGCTCCTACGAGCAGTACTTC. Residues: CASSLPGGRSYEQYF. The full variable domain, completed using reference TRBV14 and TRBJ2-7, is EAGVTQFPSHSVIEKGQTVTLRCDPISGHDNLYWYRRVMGKEIKFLLHFVKESKQDESGMPNNRFLAERTGGTYSTLKVQPAELEDSGVYFCASSLPGGRSYEQYFGPGTRLTVT.

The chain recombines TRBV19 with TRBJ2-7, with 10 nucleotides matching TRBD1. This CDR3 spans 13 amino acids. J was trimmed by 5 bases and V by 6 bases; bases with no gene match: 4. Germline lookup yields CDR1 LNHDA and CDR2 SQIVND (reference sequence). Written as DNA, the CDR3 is TGTGCCAGTAGCCGGGACAGGGGTAACGAGCAGTACTTC. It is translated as CASSRDRGNEQYF.